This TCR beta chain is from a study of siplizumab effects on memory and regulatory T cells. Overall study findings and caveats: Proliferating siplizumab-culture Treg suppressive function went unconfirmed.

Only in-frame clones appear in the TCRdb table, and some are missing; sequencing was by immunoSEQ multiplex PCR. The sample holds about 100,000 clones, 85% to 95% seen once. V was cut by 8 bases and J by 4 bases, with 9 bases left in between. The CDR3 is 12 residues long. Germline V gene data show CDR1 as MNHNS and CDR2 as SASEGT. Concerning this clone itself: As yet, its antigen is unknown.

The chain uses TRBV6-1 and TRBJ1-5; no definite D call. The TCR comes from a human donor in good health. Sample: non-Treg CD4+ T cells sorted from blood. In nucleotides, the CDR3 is TGTGCCAGCCGGTGGATTAATCAGCCCCAGCATTTT. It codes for CASRWINQPQHF.